Presented here are 14 T cell receptor beta chains from one specimen sequenced in a study of blood T cell repertoires in COVID-19. The protocol was immunoSEQ multiplex PCR, while the TCRdb copy is restricted to in-frame clones and leaves out a portion. The data hold over 200,000 clones, with just over 85% observed a single time. The sample taken for sequencing was PBMCs or T cells enriched from blood (not recorded which). The receptors were gathered from a man aged 18 to 29 who had recovered from COVID-19.

J is TRBJ2-5 and V is TRBV24-1, with 11 nucleotides matching TRBD1. The V segment lost 0 bases and the J segment 0 bases; nucleotides outside the gene matches: 5. Germline V gene sequence: CDR1 KGHDR, CDR2 SFDVKD. This CDR3 spans 18 amino acids. The CDR3 sequence: CATSDLGQGATYQETQYF. CDR3 bases: TGTGCCACCAGTGATTTGGGACAGGGGGCTACGTACCAAGAGACCCAGTACTTC.

The genes are TRBV27 and TRBJ2-7; D call uncertain. The germline CDR1 and CDR2 sequences are MNHEY and SMNVEV (reference sequence). The CDR3 covers 14 residues. The V end lost 6 bases, the J end lost 5 bases, and 17 bases lay between the germline ends. The CDR3: CASSPLESSHEQYF. The CDR3 DNA follows: TGTGCCAGCAGCCCTCTGGAAAGTAGCCACGAGCAGTACTTC.

The chain carries TRBV5-1 and TRBJ2-3; D perhaps matches TRBD2 (6 bases). The CDR3 loop spans 17 amino acids. V was pared by 8 bases and J by 2 bases, with 24 bases between. The V gene's germline CDR1 is SGHRS and CDR2 YFSETQ. The CDR3 nucleotides read TGCGCCAGTCGCGGGGTTTTCCGCGGACCAGTCACAGATACGCAGTATTTT. Translated, it gives CASRGVFRGPVTDTQYF.

This clone was found once. V is TRBV2 and J is TRBJ1-1, with TRBD1 identical over 9 bases. The V segment lost 7 bases and the J segment 11 bases; nucleotides outside the gene matches: 8. Looked up from germline, CDR1 is SNHLY and CDR2 is FYNNEI. The CDR3 is made up of 12 amino acids. CDR3 region: CASKQGARTAFF. Here the CDR3 DNA reads TGTGCCAGCAAACAGGGGGCGCGAACGGCTTTCTTT.

Here the CDR3 reads CASSLGTEGANGETQYF. CDR3 sequence (DNA): TGTGCCAGCAGCTTAGGAACAGAGGGGGCGAATGGAGAGACCCAGTACTTC. The J gene is TRBJ2-5, the V gene TRBV13; 7 nucleotides agree with TRBD1. This CDR3 comprises 17 residues. Germline loops: CDR1 PRHDT, CDR2 FYEKMQ (reference sequence). J was trimmed by 4 bases and V by 0 bases; bases with no gene match: 11.

The chain recombines TRBV5-4 with TRBJ1-5, with a tentative D call TRBD1 (5 bases). Trimming took 1 base from V and 3 from J, leaving 11 bases between them. Germline lookup yields CDR1 SGHNT and CDR2 YYREEE (reference sequence). CDR3 length: 15 amino acids. CDR3 amino acids: CASSLQGSPNQPQHF. CDR3 in DNA: TGTGCCAGCAGCTTGCAGGGATCTCCCAATCAGCCCCAGCATTTT.

The V gene is TRBV5-1, the J gene TRBJ1-2; no definite D call. Trimming took off 0 bases at V and 0 bases at J, with 21 bases between the two ends. Per germline, CDR1 SGHRS and CDR2 YFSETQ. CDR3 length: 19 amino acids. In nucleotides, the CDR3 is TGCGCCAGCAGCTTGGCCCCGGCCGGAGCCTCCTCTCCTAACTATGGCTACACCTTC. This translates into CASSLAPAGASSPNYGYTF.

A word on this clone: Its ends do not fully match the called genes, so a read error is possible. J is TRBJ2-1 and V is TRBV7-7; 13 positions agree with TRBD2. The CDR3 extends over 16 amino acids. CDR1 SSHAT and CDR2 FNYEAQ come from the germline V gene (reference sequence). The CDR3 protein is CASSLGLAGDVSEQFF. In DNA form, the CDR3 reads TGTGCTAGCAGCTTAGGACTAGCGGGAGACGTCAGTGAGCAGTTCTTC.

The chain recombines TRBV9 with TRBJ1-3; no clear D. V was pared by 2 bases and J by 4 bases, with 7 bases between. Germline CDR1 and CDR2: SGDLS and YYNGEE. The CDR3 runs to 13 residues. The CDR3 nucleotides are TGTGCCAGCAGCGTGGAGGGAGGAAACACCATATATTTT. This gives the protein CASSVEGGNTIYF.

V usage is TRBV11-2 and J usage is TRBJ1-5; TRBD1 might be the D (5 bases). CDR1 and CDR2 from the germline V gene are SGHAT and FQNNGV. The length of the CDR3 is 13 residues. V lost 2 bases to trimming and J lost 4 bases, with 6 bases between them. The CDR3 spells CASSLRGNQPQHF. The CDR3 bases are TGTGCCAGCAGCTTAAGGGGTAATCAGCCCCAGCATTTT.

The chain recombines TRBV24-1 with TRBJ2-3; 13 nucleotides agree with TRBD2. The CDR3 extends over 17 amino acids. Germline V gene sequence: CDR1 KGHDR, CDR2 SFDVKD. V was pared by 4 bases and J by 4 bases, with 7 bases of the junction left unmatched. The CDR3 region has the DNA TGTGCCACCAGTGACCCCCTACTAGCGGGAGGGGCAGATACGCAGTATTTT. This translates into CATSDPLLAGGADTQYF.

The chain links TRBV2 to TRBJ1-6, with D possibly being TRBD1 (5 bases). Germline V gene lookup returns CDR1 SNHLY and CDR2 FYNNEI. With 2 bases removed from V and 0 bases from J, the gap between germline ends came to 8 bases. This CDR3 is built from 16 residues. CDR3 region: CASSEQGGSYNSPLHF. The DNA for the CDR3 is TGTGCCAGCAGTGAACAGGGAGGCTCCTATAATTCACCCCTCCACTTT.

This chain joins TRBV6-5 and TRBJ2-1, with TRBD1 identical over 10 bases. With V trimmed by 6 bases and J by 7 bases, 0 bases remained unmatched. The CDR3 extends over 12 amino acids. CDR1 MNHEY and CDR2 SVGAGI come from the germline V gene. The CDR3 here is CASRDRGNEQFF. DNA of the CDR3: TGTGCCAGCAGGGACAGGGGGAATGAGCAGTTCTTC.

This chain joins TRBV2 and TRBJ2-7; TRBD2 agrees at 8 bases. This CDR3 is built from 13 residues. Unmatched junction bases numbered 6, after V lost 7 bases and J lost 4 bases. Per germline, CDR1 SNHLY and CDR2 FYNNEI. The CDR3 loop reads CASTVAGGYEQYF. DNA for the CDR3: TGTGCCAGCACCGTCGCGGGGGGTTACGAGCAGTACTTC.